This T cell receptor beta chain was sequenced in a study of shared clonotypes between healthy human individuals (dated by TCRdb to 2019 to 2021). Background on the whole study: A few men and two women, aged 18 to 49 years, made up the cohort. For each donor, CD4 naive and CD4 memory were each given three plates, CD8 naive was given two plates, and CD8 memory was given one plate. To increase sequencing depth and limit assay-specific biases, TCR repertoire library preparation and sequencing were carried out by different laboratories using diverse techniques. The study deeply sequenced blood TCR repertoires of several healthy adults to estimate repertoire size and the extent of clonotype sharing between individuals. Per donor, leukapheresis produced somewhere between about 0.9 and 9 billion PBMCs.

Using the deep immunoSEQ assay, multiplex PCR amplified TCR CDR3 regions from genomic DNA. Genomic DNA extracted from each cell subset was distributed evenly over all wells of several immunoSEQ 96-well plates, and each plate served as one replicate. Each replicate PCR for sorted subsets received around 200 ng genomic DNA, equal to about 30,000 T cell genomes. The purified libraries were quantified using a Qubit 3.0 fluorometer, sized with a Bioanalyzer 2100, and then quantified again using the KAPA Library Quantification kit. Every immunoSEQ 96-well plate was sequenced on a separate single-read 150-cycle Illumina NextSeq 550 flow cell. As for the original processing: The immunoSEQ output contained only junctional sequences without quality scores, so filtering could not match that applied to full-length reads. To assign V/J genes and CDR3, sequences were annotated using PyIR, a Python wrapper for IgBLAST v1.9, with IMGT germline references. Reads were removed for weak V/J assignments (E-value above 1e-6), missing CDR3, stop codons, out-of-frame junctions, or ambiguous translated residues. V3J clonotypes were defined by identical inferred V gene, J gene, and CDR3 amino acid sequence. Percentage overlap between repertoires was computed as shared unique clonotypes divided by the size of the smaller repertoire. Three approaches were used to assess repertoire richness: RTK rarefaction, the Chao1 estimator, and Recon v2.1 estimates of unobserved clonotypes. For all TCRbeta clonotypes obtained by the gDNA method from a few donors, generation probabilities were computed with OLGA. The clones in this table, taken by TCRdb from immuneACCESS, are in-frame only. Not every clone is retained; where verified, under half of the shortfall comes from an unresolved V gene, and the cause of the rest is unknown. For V, J and clone size, that table is used; D and trimming come from the DNA. Here the sample has about 230,000 clones; 50% to 80% occur a single time. More than 9.5% of the sample goes to the ten largest clones.

Donors were healthy HIV-negative adults with no recently reported acute infections or vaccinations. All donors were Caucasian adults living in Nashville, Tennessee, USA. CD4+ T cells were enriched through magnetic negative selection, after which naive cells were positively selected on CD45RA and the remaining negative fraction served as the memory subset. Blood was collected by leukapheresis, and PBMCs were isolated by Ficoll-Histopaque density gradient centrifugation and then cryopreserved in liquid nitrogen vapor phase. Analytical flow cytometry was used to check the purity and quantity of every magnetically sorted T cell population. Genomic DNA was isolated from each sorted fraction and quantified by UV absorbance on a Nanodrop 2000c. This clone turned up a few times. The antigen this receptor binds is unknown. Within one base of it there is no much larger clone, and no base qualities were kept.

The CDR3 measures 14 amino acids from cysteine to phenylalanine. Only CDR3 DNA remains: 42 bases, in frame from the first base. Sequences MNHEY (CDR1) and SVGAGI (CDR2) are obtained from the germline V gene. The trim is 2 bases for V and 5 bases for J, with a gap of 12 bases between the germline ends. The study at large found these results: Rarefaction of sorted-subset datasets indicated incomplete sequencing despite the large sequencing depth. The small number of donors limited the genetic and exposure-history diversity represented. Compared with non-shared clonotypes, the clonotypes found in all four sorted-subset donors had higher generation probabilities. Sampling was limited to blood, and TCR repertoires in tissue likely differ from TCR repertoires in blood. Based on pairwise subsampling, the degree of clonotype sharing among donors was expected to be affected by sequencing depth. Estimated clonotype richness was generally larger for naive than for memory subsets. Roughly 5% of naive CD4, roughly 3.5% of naive CD8, about 2.1% of memory CD4, and approximately 0.4% of memory CD8 clonotypes were shared across several donors.

This clonotype originated in a man aged 25-45 years in good health. The chain joins TRBV6-5 to TRBJ2-5; confidence is insufficient to name the D gene. Sequencing was carried out using memory CD4+ T cells sorted from blood. In the paper's terms, the cell subset or site label means: CD45RA-negative fraction. The nucleotide sequence is given as TGTGCCAGCAGTTACGGCCGGGTAGGGGAGACCCAGTACTTC. This codes for CASSYGRVGETQYF.